These 17 T cell receptor beta chains were sequenced from one sample in a study of cytomegalovirus exposure and HLA in healthy donors. The PCR was carried out with 60 Vbeta primers and 13 Jbeta primers. This table comes from immunoSEQ multiplex PCR, and its TCRdb copy is limited to in-frame clones, with some not included. The table shows 30,000 to 35,000 clones, with roughly 64% occurring only once. The sample consisted of PBMCs. The receptors were sampled from a man aged 40-55 years in good health and CMV-seropositive.

This clone appeared a few times. The rearrangement links TRBV28 to TRBJ1-6; D is unclear. Trimming removed 3 bases from V and 13 bases from J, with 19 bases in between. The CDR3 is 15 amino acids. The germline gives CDR1 MDHEN, CDR2 SYDVKM. The CDR3 loop is CASSFSVGSVSPLHF. CDR3 DNA: TGTGCCAGCAGTTTTTCCGTTGGCAGTGTAAGTCCCCTCCACTTT.

The V gene is TRBV7-9, the J gene TRBJ2-4, with D possibly being TRBD1 (6 bases). The length of the CDR3 is 15 residues. V shed 0 bases and J shed 1 base, with 7 bases lying between them. Germline-derived CDR1 and CDR2 are SEHNR and FQNEAQ (reference sequence). DNA for the CDR3: TGTGCCAGCAGCTTAGCCCAGGGGGCCAAAAACATTCAGTACTTC. Its protein product is CASSLAQGAKNIQYF.

This clone was seen a few times. The chain has TRBV18 and TRBJ2-3, with TRBD1 matching over 7 bases. The CDR3 is made up of 16 amino acids. Germline assignment: CDR1 KGHSH and CDR2 LQKENI. After removal of 6 bases from V and 0 bases from J, the junction contained 9 bases not matched to a gene. In DNA form, the CDR3 reads TGTGCCAGCTCGCTCGGACAGGACCCTAGCACAGATACGCAGTATTTT. Protein: CASSLGQDPSTDTQYF.

The J gene is TRBJ2-2, the V gene TRBV6-5; perhaps TRBD2 as D (5 bases). The germline V gene has CDR1 MNHEY and CDR2 SVGAGI. The V end lost 0 bases, the J end lost 2 bases, and 10 bases lay between the germline ends. The CDR3 consists of 16 residues. The CDR3 reads CASSYSLGANTGELFF. In DNA, the CDR3 is TGTGCCAGCAGTTACTCGCTGGGAGCCAACACCGGGGAGCTGTTTTTT.

This chain joins TRBV5-4 and TRBJ1-6; tentatively, D is TRBD1 (5 bases). The CDR3 extends over 16 amino acids. Trimming pared 2 bases from V and 4 bases from J, leaving 13 bases between. Germline V gene data show CDR1 as SGHNT and CDR2 as YYREEE (reference sequence). CDR3 amino acids: CASSLPAGGYNSPLHF. CDR3 bases: TGTGCCAGCAGCTTACCAGCCGGGGGGTATAATTCACCCCTCCACTTT.

The chain has TRBV28 and TRBJ2-3, with D perhaps matching TRBD1 (6 bases). The CDR3 covers 14 residues. Germline CDR1 and CDR2: MDHEN and SYDVKM. With 0 bases removed from V and 2 bases from J, the gap between germline ends came to 6 bases. The CDR3 DNA reads TGTGCCAGCAGTTTATGGGGGGCCACAGATACGCAGTATTTT. It encodes CASSLWGATDTQYF.

V is TRBV19 and J is TRBJ2-3; 9 nucleotides agree with TRBD1. CDR3 length equals 14 residues. Per the germline V gene, CDR1 is LNHDA and CDR2 is SQIVND (reference sequence). The V gene end was trimmed by 10 bases and the J gene end by 6 bases; junction bases not matched to a gene: 11. DNA of the CDR3: TGTGCCACGGGACAGGGAGGGGACCGGGATACGCAGTATTTT. As protein: CATGQGGDRDTQYF.

The V and J genes are TRBV19 and TRBJ2-3; 10 nucleotides line up with TRBD2. This CDR3 region has 13 residues. With 9 bases clipped from V and 1 base from J, the junction kept 1 base outside the gene matches. The germline V gene has CDR1 LNHDA and CDR2 SQIVND (reference sequence). CDR3 DNA sequence: TGTGCCAGCGGGACTAGCGGCACAGATACGCAGTATTTT. This codes for CASGTSGTDTQYF.

The chain joins TRBV19 to TRBJ1-1; D possibly corresponds to TRBD1 (6 bases). Germline V gene lookup returns CDR1 LNHDA and CDR2 SQIVND (reference sequence). V was shortened by 2 bases and J by 6 bases, with 13 bases between the two germline ends. CDR3 length: 14 residues. Here the CDR3 reads CASSISGADAEAFF. Written as DNA, the CDR3 is TGTGCCAGTAGTATATCAGGGGCGGACGCTGAAGCTTTCTTT.

The J gene is TRBJ2-7, the V gene TRBV28, with D possibly TRBD2 on 6 matching bases. V shed 2 bases and J shed 4 bases, with 18 bases lying between them. Germline CDR1 MDHEN, CDR2 SYDVKM. The CDR3 is 16 amino acids. The CDR3 DNA follows: TGTGCCAGCAGTTTAAGTTTCGTGGGGGGTACTTACGAGCAGTACTTC. Residues: CASSLSFVGGTYEQYF.

This chain uses TRBV12-5 with TRBJ2-7; the D is unclear. CDR3 size: 11 residues. Between the trimmed V and J ends, which lost 4 bases and 2 bases, there was a span of 3 bases. Germline lookup yields CDR1 LGHNT and CDR2 FRNRAP. CDR3 in amino acids: CASGSAYEQYF. CDR3 in DNA: TGTGCTAGTGGTTCGGCCTACGAGCAGTACTTC.

The chain combines TRBV18 with TRBJ1-1, with D unresolved. CDR1 and CDR2 (germline): KGHSH, LQKENI. Deletions cut 6 bases from V and 3 bases from J, with 11 bases between. The CDR3 is 13 residues long. The CDR3, as DNA: TGTGCCAGCTCCCCGGACTTCTACACTGAAGCTTTCTTT. Translating it yields CASSPDFYTEAFF. Variable domain in full (rest from reference TRBV18 and TRBJ1-1): NAGVMQNPRHLVRRRGQEARLRCSPMKGHSHVYWYRQLPEEGLKFMVYLQKENIIDESGMPKERFSAEFPKEGPSILRIQQVVRGDSAAYFCASSPDFYTEAFFGQGTRLTVV.

This chain uses TRBV27 with TRBJ1-5; 7 nucleotides align to TRBD1. CDR1 is MNHEY, CDR2 SMNVEV, per germline (reference sequence). This CDR3 comprises 16 residues. The V and J ends lost 0 bases and 3 bases, in that order; junction bases with no gene match: 5. For the CDR3, the DNA is TGTGCCAGCAGTTTATCCGACAGGGAGTTCAATCAGCCCCAGCATTTT. Translation: CASSLSDREFNQPQHF.

The chain joins TRBV7-3 to TRBJ2-7; tentative D call: TRBD2 (6 bases). The V end was cut by 1 base, the J end by 3 bases, with 10 bases between. The CDR3 length is 14 residues. CDR1 and CDR2 (germline): SGHTA, FQGTGA. CDR3 DNA: TGTGCCAGCAGCTTAAAAGGCGGGGACTACGAGCAGTACTTC. As protein: CASSLKGGDYEQYF.

The V call is TRBV25-1, the J call TRBJ2-2; possible D gene TRBD2, 7 bases. From germline, CDR1 is MGHDK and CDR2 SYGVNS. The CDR3 sequence is 15 residues long. The germline V and J ends were trimmed by 3 bases and 3 bases, with 11 bases remaining between them. The DNA of the CDR3 is TGTGCCAGCAGTGAGCGCGGGGGCTACACCGGGGAGCTGTTTTTT. Protein sequence: CASSERGGYTGELFF.

The chain links TRBV2 to TRBJ2-7; tentatively, D is TRBD2 (6 bases). The CDR3 runs to 16 residues. The germline CDR1 and CDR2 sequences are SNHLY and FYNNEI. With 0 bases removed from V and 3 bases from J, the gap between germline ends came to 15 bases. This CDR3 reads CASSEAGRGGGYEQYF. The CDR3 nucleotides read TGTGCCAGCAGTGAAGCCGGAAGGGGAGGAGGCTACGAGCAGTACTTC.

The chain recombines TRBV20-1 with TRBJ1-1; D is possibly TRBD1 (6 bases). V shed 6 bases and J shed 8 bases, with 10 bases lying between them. The CDR3 has 10 amino acids. CDR1 is DFQATT and CDR2 is SNEGSKA in the germline V gene (reference sequence). The CDR3 DNA follows: TGCAGTGCGGAAGACAGGGAAGCTTTCTTT. Translation: CSAEDREAFF.